This T cell receptor (beta chain) appears in the sequencing data of a study of blood T cell repertoires in COVID-19. The overall study: Donors in the United States, Italy and Spain gave samples during acute or convalescent COVID-19. T cells, B-cell-depleted T cells, or PBMCs supplied cDNA or gDNA.

CDR1 and CDR2 (germline): MDHEN, SYDVKM. Germline trimming cut 3 bases from V and 15 bases from J; bases unmatched to any gene: 7. This CDR3 region has 14 residues. The age range of participants was 18 to 89 years, with residence in approximately 25 US areas. Donors were grouped by their self-reported clinical history. The data were produced by immunoSEQ multiplex PCR, yet TCRdb's version contains in-frame clones alone and is incomplete. This table has 200,000 to 250,000 clones, 80% to 85% appearing once. V gene TRBV28 combines with J gene TRBJ2-1, with 14 bases aligning to TRBD2. The sequence derives from a woman between 40 and 55 years old who had recovered from COVID-19. Sequencing used PBMCs or T cells enriched from blood (not recorded which). As DNA, the CDR3 is TGTGCCAGCAGTTTGGGGACTAGCGGGAGTAAATCGTTCTTC. This translates into CASSLGTSGSKSFF. The full variable domain, with the rest looked up from reference TRBV28 and TRBJ2-1, is DVKVTQSSRYLVKRTGEKVFLECVQDMDHENMFWYRQDPGLGLRLIYFSYDVKMKEKGDIPEGYSVSREKKERFSLILESASTNQTSMYLCASSLGTSGSKSFFGPGTRLTVL.